This T cell receptor beta chain originates from a study of lymphopenia after photon versus proton radiotherapy. The study's findings and limits: Post-nadir TCR diversity decline inversely tracked overall survival among those who died. Better survival with proton therapy was suggested as possible, not demonstrated. Photon-treated patients lost naive T cells and TCR diversity; proton-treated stayed stable. Post-nadir diversity loss with photons came from oligoclonal expansion, particularly CD8+ Temra cells.

Sequencing was performed with immunoSEQ multiplex PCR; in TCRdb, only in-frame clones are kept and a portion is missing. Altogether 55,000 to 70,000 clones are present, under 95% being singletons, with the ten largest covering 2.9%. In the case of this clone: Its cognate antigen is unknown.

V shed 4 bases and J shed 3 bases, with 12 bases lying between them. Per the germline V gene, CDR1 is LNHDA and CDR2 is SQIVND (reference sequence). This CDR3 region has 15 residues. This receptor was taken from a woman in her seventies with pancreatic cancer. The chain uses TRBV19 and TRBJ1-4, with TRBD1 as a possible D gene (6 bases). Specimen: peripheral blood, collected from a patient treated with photon-based radiotherapy. CDR3 amino acids: CASSKGDGPNEKLFF. The DNA for the CDR3 is TGTGCCAGTAGTAAGGGGGACGGACCTAATGAAAAACTGTTTTTT.